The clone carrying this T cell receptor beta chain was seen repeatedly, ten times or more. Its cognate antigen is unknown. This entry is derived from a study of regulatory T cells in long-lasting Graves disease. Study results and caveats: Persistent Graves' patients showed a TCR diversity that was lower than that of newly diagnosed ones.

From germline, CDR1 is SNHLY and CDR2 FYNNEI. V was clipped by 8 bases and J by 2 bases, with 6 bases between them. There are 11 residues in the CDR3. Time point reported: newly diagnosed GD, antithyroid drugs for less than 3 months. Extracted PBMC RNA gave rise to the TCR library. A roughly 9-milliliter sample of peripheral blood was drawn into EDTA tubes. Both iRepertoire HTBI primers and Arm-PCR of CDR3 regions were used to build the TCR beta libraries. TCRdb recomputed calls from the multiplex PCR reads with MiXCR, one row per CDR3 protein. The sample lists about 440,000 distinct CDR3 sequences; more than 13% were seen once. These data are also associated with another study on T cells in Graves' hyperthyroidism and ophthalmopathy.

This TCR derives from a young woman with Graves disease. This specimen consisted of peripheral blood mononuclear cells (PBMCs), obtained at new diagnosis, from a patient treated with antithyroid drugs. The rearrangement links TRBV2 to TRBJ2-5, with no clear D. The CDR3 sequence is CASSGQETQYF. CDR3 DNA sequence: TGTGCCAGCTCCGGACAAGAGACCCAGTACTTC.